These 13 T cell receptor beta chains were all obtained from the same sample, sequenced in a study of blood T cells in healthy people across ages. The authors ran a second PCR of about 7 to 12 cycles using a sample-barcoded 5' primer and a J-beta primer mix. TCRdb fed the 5' RACE reads into MiXCR, producing one record per CDR3 protein. The table includes roughly 640,000 distinct CDR3 sequences, approximately 30% detected once. The sample taken for sequencing was blood. The source is a woman at least 80 years old in good health.

V gene TRBV25-1 combines with J gene TRBJ2-5, with TRBD1 identical over 8 bases. CDR1 and CDR2 from the germline V gene are MGHDK and SYGVNS. V was clipped by 6 bases and J by 2 bases; unmatched bases: 17. The CDR3 is 18 amino acids. This CDR3 reads CASSRTGIAPFGQETQYF. In DNA, the CDR3 is TGTGCCAGCAGCCGGACAGGGATCGCCCCCTTCGGGCAAGAGACCCAGTACTTC. Complete variable domain (other parts from reference TRBV25-1 and TRBJ2-5): EADIYQTPRYLVIGTGKKITLECSQTMGHDKMYWYQQDPGMELHLIHYSYGVNSTEKGDLSSESTVSRIRTEHFPLTLESARPSHTSQYLCASSRTGIAPFGQETQYFGPGTRLLVL.

The V and J genes are TRBV3-1 and TRBJ2-7; TRBD2 agrees at 7 bases. The ends lost 0 bases at V and 0 bases at J; junction bases unmatched: 11. Germline loops: CDR1 LGHDT, CDR2 YNNKEL (reference sequence). This CDR3 is built from 18 residues. CDR3 sequence reads: CASSQDRRSSGSSYEQYF. CDR3 bases: TGTGCCAGCAGCCAAGATCGACGGTCTAGCGGCAGCTCCTACGAGCAGTACTTC.

Comment on this clonotype: A junction boundary mismatches the germline segment, possibly from a read error. The rearrangement joins TRBV12-3 or TRBV12-4 to TRBJ1-1, with a tentative D call TRBD1 (5 bases). The CDR3 has 14 amino acids. The CDR3 spells CASSLGAANTGAFF. CDR3 in DNA: TGTGCCAGCAGCCTAGGGGCGGCGAACACTGGAGCTTTCTTT.

This clonotype was seen ten or more times. The chain uses TRBV20-1 and TRBJ2-7; possible D gene TRBD1, 5 bases. Looked up from germline, CDR1 is DFQATT and CDR2 is SNEGSKA (reference sequence). CDR3 length: 13 amino acids. V lost 4 bases and J lost 4, with 14 bases in between. CDR3 coding DNA: TGCAGTGCTAAAAGGGGCTCGGCGTACGAGCAGTACTTC. Protein product: CSAKRGSAYEQYF.

This clonotype was counted at least ten times. The J gene is TRBJ1-5, the V gene TRBV6-5, with a tentative D call TRBD1 (5 bases). The CDR3 has 14 residues. Germline assignment: CDR1 MNHEY and CDR2 SVGAGI. Trimming cost V 6 bases and J 3 bases, with 12 bases left between them. CDR3 residues: CASSSQATNQPQHF. The CDR3 DNA sequence: TGTGCCAGCAGCTCACAGGCTACCAATCAGCCCCAGCATTTT.

The chain links TRBV30 to TRBJ1-6; D is undetermined. Looked up from germline, CDR1 is GTSNPN and CDR2 is SVGIG (reference sequence). The CDR3 sequence is 14 residues long. Trimming removed 1 base from V and 9 bases from J, with 13 bases in between. The CDR3 sequence: CAWSGGQDGSPLHF. DNA of the CDR3: TGTGCCTGGAGTGGTGGGCAGGATGGTTCACCCCTCCACTTT. Combining the CDR3 with reference TRBV30 and TRBJ1-6 gives the whole variable domain SQTIHQWPATLVQPVGSPLSLECTVEGTSNPNLYWYRQAAGRGLQLLFYSVGIGQISSEVPQNLSASRPQDRQFILSSKKLLLSDSGFYLCAWSGGQDGSPLHFGNGTRLTVT.

The chain recombines TRBV28 with TRBJ1-2; no clear D gene. The V gene lost 3 bases and the J gene lost 7 bases, with 9 bases spanning the gap. This CDR3 region has 12 residues. Germline CDR1 reads MDHEN; CDR2 reads SYDVKM. In DNA form, the CDR3 reads TGTGCCAGCAGTTTGTCGGACTGTGGCTACACCTTC. Its protein is CASSLSDCGYTF.

This clonotype was seen ten or more times. The chain couples TRBV27 to TRBJ1-2; the D gene is possibly TRBD1 (5 bases). The CDR3 runs 17 residues. V gave up 3 bases and J gave up 8 bases, with 25 bases separating them. Germline CDR1 reads MNHEY; CDR2 reads SMNVEV (reference sequence). Here the CDR3 DNA reads TGTGCCAGCAGTTTTAGGGTCGTGGCTTCGGGGGGAGGCGGCTACACCTTC. Its translation is CASSFRVVASGGGGYTF.

The gene calls are TRBV29-1 and TRBJ1-1; TRBD1 aligns across 9 bases. The CDR3 has 14 amino acids. In germline, CDR1 is SQVTM, CDR2 ANQGSEA. V dropped 5 bases and J dropped 1; count of bases not matched to a gene: 5. The CDR3 sequence: CSVHRGQGNTEAFF. The CDR3 nucleotides are TGCAGCGTTCACAGGGGGCAAGGGAACACTGAAGCTTTCTTT.

This clonotype was detected many times. The chain has TRBV5-1 and TRBJ2-5; tentatively, D is TRBD2 (6 bases). This CDR3 has 15 amino acids. V lost 6 bases and J 3 bases, leaving 18 bases between the germline ends. Germline-derived CDR1 and CDR2 are SGHRS and YFSETQ. The CDR3 sequence is CASTSGPAGKETQYF. The CDR3 nucleotides are TGCGCCAGCACCTCGGGCCCAGCGGGCAAAGAGACCCAGTACTTC.

This clonotype was recorded a few times. The rearrangement links TRBV19 to TRBJ1-1, with unresolved D. The CDR3 totals 12 residues. Trimming took 3 bases from V and 7 from J, leaving 9 bases between them. The germline gives CDR1 LNHDA, CDR2 SQIVND (reference sequence). CDR3 nucleotides: TGTGCCAGTAGTATTCGAGGCCTTGAAGCTTTCTTT. Protein: CASSIRGLEAFF.

The chain links TRBV7-2 to TRBJ1-1, with D maybe TRBD1 (5 bases). Trimming left V 4 bases short and J 6 bases short, with 18 bases between. The CDR3 contains 15 residues. Per the germline V gene, CDR1 is SGHTA and CDR2 is FQGNSA. The CDR3 loop reads CASSSNQGLLPEAFF. DNA for the CDR3: TGTGCCAGCAGCTCGAACCAGGGATTGTTGCCTGAAGCTTTCTTT.

The chain carries TRBV10-2 and TRBJ2-5, with D tentatively TRBD2 (6 bases). V lost 1 base to trimming and J lost 11 bases, with 20 bases between them. Germline V lookup: CDR1 WSHSY, CDR2 SAAADI. There are 15 residues in the CDR3. CDR3 sequence reads: CASSELGLGRLEQYF. In DNA, the CDR3 is TGCGCCAGCAGTGAGTTGGGACTTGGGCGTTTGGAGCAGTACTTC.